This TCR beta chain derives from a study of metastatic and nonmetastatic thyroid tumors. Study context: The comparison covered peripheral blood and tumor or nodule tissue in malignant and benign thyroid patients.

General study results and limits: According to reports, the diversity of TCR beta was significantly higher in malignant thyroid tumors than in benign nodules, and this held in both blood and tumor samples.

Thyroid surgery was performed in patients who had received no treatment beforehand. This clone has a count of ten or more. Its specificity is unknown. Deletions cut 0 bases from V and 4 bases from J, with 10 bases between. Germline assignment: CDR1 SGDLS and CDR2 YYNGEE. CDR3 length: 14 amino acids. TCRdb called clones again from the PCR reads with MiXCR. The sample includes tens of thousands of clones, over 10% of them seen just once. The sequencing sample was made of blood. This sequence was found in a female donor with papillary thyroid cancer or a benign thyroid nodule (not recorded which). Some clones in this sample may be carry-over from other donors' samples. This chain joins TRBV9 and TRBJ2-5; D is ambiguous. CDR3 residues: CASSVVGFGETQYF. For the CDR3, the DNA is TGTGCCAGCAGCGTAGTCGGGTTCGGAGAGACCCAGTACTTC.